This T cell receptor (beta chain) came from a study of shared clonotypes between healthy human individuals (dated by TCRdb to the early 2020s). Notes on the research overall: Two women and a few men aged 18 to 49 years were included in the cohort. Different laboratories and diverse techniques were used to prepare libraries and sequence TCR repertoires, to increase sequencing depth and limit assay-specific biases. To estimate repertoire size and how much clonotypes are shared between individuals, the study performed deep sequencing of blood TCR repertoires from roughly five healthy adults. Leukapheresis yielded between about 0.85 and 9.5 billion PBMCs per donor.

Using the deep immunoSEQ assay, multiplex PCR amplified TCR CDR3 regions from genomic DNA. For each cell subset, the extracted genomic DNA was distributed evenly across all wells of several immunoSEQ 96-well plates, and each plate served as one replicate. Each replicate PCR for unsorted PBMC received 300 to 350 ng genomic DNA, equal to 30,000 to 35,000 T cell genomes. Ten immunoSEQ deep assay plates were used to sequence unsorted PBMC genomic DNA. Purified libraries were quantified with a Qubit 3.0 fluorometer, sized on a Bioanalyzer 2100, and re-quantified with the KAPA Library Quantification kit. A separate single-read 150-cycle Illumina NextSeq 550 flow cell was used to sequence each immunoSEQ 96-well plate. For the original study's pipeline: The immunoSEQ output contained only junctional sequences without quality scores, so filtering could not match that applied to full-length reads. To assign V/J genes and CDR3, sequences were annotated using PyIR, a Python wrapper for IgBLAST v1.9, with IMGT germline references. Reads with weak V/J assignments (E-value above 1e-6), missing CDR3, stop codons, out-of-frame junctions, or ambiguous translated residues were removed. A V3J clonotype was defined by an identical inferred V gene, J gene, and CDR3 amino acid sequence. Percentage overlap between repertoires was computed as shared unique clonotypes divided by the size of the smaller repertoire. RTK rarefaction, the Chao1 estimator, and Recon v2.1 estimates of unobserved clonotypes were used to assess repertoire richness. TCRdb stores this immuneACCESS table with in-frame sequences only. Part of the clones is absent; in the studies checked, under half of the shortfall reflects unresolved V genes, and no reason is known for the rest. The V and J calls and clone size were taken over from that table, and D and trimming were inferred from the DNA. This sample has roughly 480,000 clones in its table, and roughly 85% of those were observed once. The ten largest clones capture approximately 12% of the sample.

Germline trimming amounts to 1 base on V and 3 bases on J, with 18 as the count of junction bases outside the gene matches. The CDR3 runs 20 residues from the cysteine to the phenylalanine. Of the read, only the CDR3 DNA is kept; its 60 bases are in frame from base 1. The germline V gene (reference sequence) specifies GTSNPN as CDR1 and SVGIG as CDR2. The donors were healthy, HIV-negative adults with no recently reported acute infections or vaccinations. Every donor was a Caucasian adult living in Nashville, Tennessee, USA. For unsorted samples, 90 million or so PBMCs were counted and genomic DNA was extracted with the QIAamp DNA Blood Mini kit. After blood collection by leukapheresis, PBMCs were isolated using Ficoll-Histopaque density gradient centrifugation and then cryopreserved in the vapor phase of liquid nitrogen. Study-level results and caveats: Because the study included only a small number of donors, the genetic and exposure-history diversity represented was limited. Pairwise subsampling led to the expectation that sequencing depth would affect the degree of clonotype sharing among donors. Only blood was sampled, and tissue TCR repertoires likely differ from those in blood.

Of note for this clone: It has no known antigen specificity. Per-base quality was not reported, and no clone a single base away is much larger than it.

The source of this sequence is a woman in her thirties or forties in good health. Some clones in this sample may be carry-over from other donors' samples. Sequences were obtained from PBMCs. The V and J segments used are TRBV30 and TRBJ1-1, with 12 junctional bases fitting TRBD1. The CDR3 has the sequence CAWSGGRDRGHLGGDTEAFF. The bases read TGTGCCTGGAGTGGGGGCCGGGACAGGGGGCATCTCGGTGGGGACACTGAAGCTTTCTTT.